Listed here are 21 T cell receptor beta chains from one sample, sequenced in a study of identical twins. TCRdb fed the 5' RACE reads into MiXCR, producing one record per CDR3 protein. The data contain 250,000 to 300,000 distinct CDR3 sequences, about 8.5% of them seen just once; the ten biggest clones take up roughly 3.1%. The same data also contributed to another study, on yellow fever vaccine responses in identical twins.

Specimen: CD8+ T cells sorted from blood. These receptors all come from a woman between 18 and 29 years old in good health.

This clonotype was seen repeatedly, ten times or more. The CDR3 DNA reads TGCGCCAGCAGCCAAGAGGAGGGGATGGCTGTTAATGAGCAGTTCTTC. Residues: CASSQEEGMAVNEQFF. The J gene is TRBJ2-1, the V gene TRBV4-3; tentative D call: TRBD2 (6 bases). Germline V gene lookup returns CDR1 LGHNA and CDR2 YSLEER. V was shortened by 0 bases and J by 7 bases, with 16 bases between the two germline ends. This CDR3 has 16 residues.

The chain employs TRBV18 and TRBJ2-7; the match to TRBD1 covers 9 bases. The ends lost 3 bases at V and 3 bases at J; junction bases unmatched: 6. Germline V CDR1 and CDR2: KGHSH, LQKENI. The CDR3 contains 15 residues. The CDR3 reads CASSPNRGRLYEQYF. For the CDR3, the DNA is TGTGCCAGCTCACCTAACAGGGGGCGCCTCTACGAGCAGTACTTC.

The rearrangement links TRBV4-1 to TRBJ1-1; no clear D gene. Between the trimmed V and J ends, which lost 0 bases and 3 bases, there was a span of 8 bases. The CDR3 is 14 amino acids. The germline V gene encodes CDR1 MGHRA and CDR2 YSYEKL. This CDR3 reads CASSQEGSYTEAFF. The CDR3 DNA reads TGCGCCAGCAGCCAAGAAGGCAGCTACACTGAAGCTTTCTTT.

This clonotype was recorded a few times. This chain connects TRBV29-1 to TRBJ2-3; 10 nucleotides line up with TRBD2. Germline CDR1 reads SQVTM; CDR2 reads ANQGSEA. With 4 bases clipped from V and 6 bases from J, the junction kept 4 bases outside the gene matches. The length of the CDR3 is 13 residues. CDR3 DNA sequence: TGCAGCGTTGTGCTAGCGGGAGTTGATACGCAGTATTTT. Its translation: CSVVLAGVDTQYF.

This chain connects TRBV4-3 to TRBJ2-1, with D maybe TRBD2 (5 bases). The CDR3 totals 12 residues. CDR1 LGHNA and CDR2 YSLEER come from the germline V gene. The V end was cut by 3 bases, the J end by 9 bases, with 9 bases between. DNA of the CDR3: TGCGCCAGCAGCCAGCCGGGATCTGAGCAGTTCTTC. Encoded protein: CASSQPGSEQFF.

The chain uses TRBV9 and TRBJ2-3; D call uncertain. This CDR3 comprises 14 residues. Germline assignment: CDR1 SGDLS and CDR2 YYNGEE. The V end was cut by 2 bases, the J end by 1 base, with 8 bases between. CDR3 loop: CASSVGYGTDTQYF. As DNA, the CDR3 is TGTGCCAGCAGCGTTGGGTACGGCACAGATACGCAGTATTTT.

This clonotype was seen repeatedly, ten times or more. The rearrangement links TRBV28 to TRBJ2-1; 7 bases line up with TRBD1. Germline V gene data show CDR1 as MDHEN and CDR2 as SYDVKM. V shed 6 bases and J 8 bases; nucleotides not matched to a gene: 7. This CDR3 spans 13 amino acids. CDR3 sequence: CASSSFTGDEQFF. For the CDR3, the DNA is TGTGCCAGCAGCTCTTTCACAGGGGATGAGCAGTTCTTC.

This clonotype was seen repeatedly, ten times or more. The chain carries TRBV7-9 and TRBJ2-3; D is uncertain. The CDR3 consists of 16 residues. The germline CDR1 and CDR2 sequences are SEHNR and FQNEAQ (reference sequence). Trimming shortened V by 5 bases and J by 0 bases, and 15 bases separated the two germline ends. CDR3 nucleotide sequence: TGTGCCAGCAGCCCCCCAGTTGGACCTAGCACAGATACGCAGTATTTT. The encoded protein is CASSPPVGPSTDTQYF.

This clonotype was seen repeatedly, ten times or more. The chain couples TRBV5-6 to TRBJ2-1, with D perhaps being TRBD1 or TRBD2 (5 bases each). The CDR3 sequence is 15 residues long. CDR1 is SGHDT, CDR2 YYEEEE, per germline. V was trimmed by 2 bases and J by 6 bases, leaving 15 bases between them. This chain's CDR3 is CASSFPSQRGNEQFF. The DNA of the CDR3 is TGTGCCAGCAGCTTCCCATCCCAGAGGGGCAATGAGCAGTTCTTC.

At least ten counts were recorded for this clonotype. The chain is built from TRBV7-9 and TRBJ2-7, with D uncertain. Per the germline V gene, CDR1 is SEHNR and CDR2 is FQNEAQ (reference sequence). The V gene lost 5 bases and the J gene lost 4 bases, with 12 bases spanning the gap. The CDR3 loop spans 13 amino acids. The CDR3 region is CASSPSSRYEQYF. Here the CDR3 DNA reads TGTGCCAGCAGCCCCTCGTCTAGATACGAGCAGTACTTC. Looking up the rest from reference TRBV7-9 and TRBJ2-7 gives the full variable domain: DTGVSQNPRHKITKRGQNVTFRCDPISEHNRLYWYRQTLGQGPEFLTYFQNEAQLEKSRLLSDRFSAERPKGSFSTLEIQRTEQGDSAMYLCASSPSSRYEQYFGPGTRLTVT.

The chain joins TRBV5-1 to TRBJ2-7; 10 bases fit TRBD1. V gave up 0 bases and J gave up 1 base; unmatched junction bases: 7. Germline-derived CDR1 and CDR2 are SGHRS and YFSETQ. The CDR3 extends over 17 amino acids. The CDR3 loop is CASSLEVGQGRSYEQYF. In DNA form, the CDR3 reads TGCGCCAGCAGCTTGGAGGTGGGACAGGGGCGATCCTACGAGCAGTACTTC.

Ten or more counts support this clonotype. This chain connects TRBV27 to TRBJ2-7, with TRBD1 matching 10 bases. V shed 5 bases, J shed 1 base, and the junction held 11 bases outside the gene matches. In germline, CDR1 is MNHEY, CDR2 SMNVEV (reference sequence). The CDR3 has 17 amino acids. The CDR3 region has the DNA TGTGCCAGCAGTGTATTACCGGGACAGGGGCTTTCCTACGAGCAGTACTTC. The encoded protein is CASSVLPGQGLSYEQYF.

This clonotype has a handful of counts. V is TRBV7-2 and J is TRBJ2-7; TRBD2 agrees at 9 bases. Germline CDR1 and CDR2: SGHTA and FQGNSA. V lost 3 bases and J lost 5; bases outside the gene matches: 5. CDR3 length: 14 residues. The CDR3 sequence: CASSLIAGVDEQYF. The CDR3 region has the DNA TGTGCCAGCAGCTTGATAGCGGGGGTTGACGAGCAGTACTTC.

The chain employs TRBV3-1 and TRBJ1-3; no firm D call. The CDR3 loop spans 15 amino acids. V lost 5 bases to trimming and J lost 0 bases, with 11 bases between them. CDR1 and CDR2 (germline): LGHDT, YNNKEL (reference sequence). DNA for the CDR3: TGTGCCAGCAGCTCAGATATGTCCTCTGGAAACACCATATATTTT. This encodes CASSSDMSSGNTIYF.

This clonotype was observed a handful of times. This chain uses TRBV7-6 with TRBJ2-1; 7 bases match TRBD2. Germline CDR1 is SGHVS and CDR2 is FNYEAQ. The CDR3 runs to 15 residues. V trimming: 0 bases; J trimming: 5 bases; junction bases outside the gene matches: 4. This CDR3 reads CASSLAGGFNNEQFF. The DNA of the CDR3 is TGTGCCAGCAGCTTAGCGGGAGGGTTTAACAATGAGCAGTTCTTC.

This chain joins TRBV20-1 and TRBJ2-5; 8 nucleotides align to TRBD2. This CDR3 region has 17 residues. Germline V gives CDR1 DFQATT, CDR2 SNEGSKA (reference sequence). The J segment lost 5 bases and the V segment lost 0 bases, leaving 14 bases of the junction unmatched. In nucleotides, the CDR3 is TGCAGTGCTAGAGATGGCACTAGCGGAAAGGGTGGGGAGACCCAGTACTTC. This sequence encodes CSARDGTSGKGGETQYF.

The gene calls are TRBV7-6 and TRBJ2-2, with D hard to call. The CDR3 covers 15 residues. CDR1 SGHVS and CDR2 FNYEAQ come from the germline V gene. V lost 0 bases to trimming and J lost 3 bases, with 8 bases between them. The CDR3 loop is CASSLAPAHTGELFF. In nucleotides, the CDR3 is TGTGCCAGCAGCTTAGCGCCTGCTCACACCGGGGAGCTGTTTTTT.

This chain connects TRBV10-3 to TRBJ2-3, with 7 positions matching TRBD2. The CDR3 contains 17 residues. Germline CDR1 reads ENHRY; CDR2 reads SYGVKD. With V trimmed by 2 bases and J by 3 bases, 11 bases remained unmatched. CDR3 nucleotide sequence: TGTGCCATCAGTGAGGAGGAGGCGGGGGAAGGGACAGATACGCAGTATTTT. This encodes CAISEEEAGEGTDTQYF.

The J gene is TRBJ1-1, the V gene TRBV10-3; D might be TRBD1 (5 bases). The germline V and J ends were trimmed by 3 bases and 5 bases, with 10 bases remaining between them. The CDR3 has 13 amino acids. Germline V gene sequence: CDR1 ENHRY, CDR2 SYGVKD. The CDR3 loop is CAISDQGSTEAFF. The CDR3 DNA is TGTGCCATCAGTGATCAGGGATCGACTGAAGCTTTCTTT.

CDR3 amino acids: CASTSEGEITDTQYF. CDR3 nucleotide sequence: TGTGCCAGCACCTCAGAGGGGGAAATAACAGATACGCAGTATTTT. The chain links TRBV5-4 to TRBJ2-3, with a possible D match to TRBD1 (6 bases). V was shortened by 6 bases and J by 3 bases, with 17 bases between the two germline ends. CDR1 is SGHNT and CDR2 is YYREEE in the germline V gene (reference sequence). This CDR3 is built from 15 residues.

This clonotype was observed a few times. V is TRBV5-6 and J is TRBJ1-6; weak D call: TRBD1 (6 bases). CDR3 size: 15 residues. Trimming shortened V by 2 bases and J by 6 bases, and 12 bases separated the two germline ends. Germline V gene lookup returns CDR1 SGHDT and CDR2 YYEEEE. CDR3 coding DNA: TGTGCCAGCAGCTTTTTCGGACAGCTTAATTCACCCCTCCACTTT. Its translation is CASSFFGQLNSPLHF.